This TCR beta chain derives from a study of blood T cell repertoires in COVID-19. Some clones are missing from TCRdb's copy, which holds only in-frame ones; the method was immunoSEQ multiplex PCR. The sample records approximately 70,000 clones, about 75% being singletons. Trimming took off 5 bases at V and 1 base at J, with 17 bases between the two ends. Germline V gene data show CDR1 as SGHVS and CDR2 as FQNEAQ. This CDR3 spans 16 amino acids. The sample consisted of PBMCs or T cells enriched from blood (not recorded which). The clonotype was recovered from a woman aged 55-70 years who had been exposed to COVID-19. V and J are TRBV7-8 and TRBJ1-1, with D possibly being TRBD1 (6 bases). This CDR3 is CASSPSRGGPNTEAFF. The CDR3 DNA reads as TGTGCCAGCAGCCCAAGTCGGGGGGGCCCGAACACTGAAGCTTTCTTT.